One T cell receptor beta chain is described in this entry. These data belong to a study of CD8 T cells in Susac syndrome. Random hexamers served to reverse transcribe roughly 0.45 to 1 ug RNA. Each CDR3 protein gets one entry after TCRdb re-called the immunoSEQ multiplex PCR reads with MiXCR. This table has around 200,000 distinct CDR3 sequences, approximately 95% appearing once. With 0 bases removed from V and 0 bases from J, the gap between germline ends came to 3 bases. The CDR3 is made up of 13 amino acids. The germline V gene has CDR1 SQVTM and CDR2 ANQGSEA. The chain has TRBV29-1 and TRBJ1-3; D unclear. Sequenced material: CD8+ T cells from PBMCs. The TCR originated in a human donor with Susac syndrome. The CDR3, as DNA: TGCAGCGTTGAAGACGGCTCTGGAAACACCATATATTTT. This sequence encodes CSVEDGSGNTIYF.